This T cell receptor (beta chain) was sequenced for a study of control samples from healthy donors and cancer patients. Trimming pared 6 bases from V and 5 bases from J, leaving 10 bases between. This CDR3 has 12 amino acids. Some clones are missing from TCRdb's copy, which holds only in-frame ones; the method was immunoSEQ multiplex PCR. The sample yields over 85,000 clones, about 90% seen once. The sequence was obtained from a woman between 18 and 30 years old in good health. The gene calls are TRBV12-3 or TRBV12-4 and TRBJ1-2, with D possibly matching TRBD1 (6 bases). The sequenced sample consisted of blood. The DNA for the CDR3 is TGTGCCAGCAGCTACGGACAGTATGGCTACACCTTC. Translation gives CASSYGQYGYTF.